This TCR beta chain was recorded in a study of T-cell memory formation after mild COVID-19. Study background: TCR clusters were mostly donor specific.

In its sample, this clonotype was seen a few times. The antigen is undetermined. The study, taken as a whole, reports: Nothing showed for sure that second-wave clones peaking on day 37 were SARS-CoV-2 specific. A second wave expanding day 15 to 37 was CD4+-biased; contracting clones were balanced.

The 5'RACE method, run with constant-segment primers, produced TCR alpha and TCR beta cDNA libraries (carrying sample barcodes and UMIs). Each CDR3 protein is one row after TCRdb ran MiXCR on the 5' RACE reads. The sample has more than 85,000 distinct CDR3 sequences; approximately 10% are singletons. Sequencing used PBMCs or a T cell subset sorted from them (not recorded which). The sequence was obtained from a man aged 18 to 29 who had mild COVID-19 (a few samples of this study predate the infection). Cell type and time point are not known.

CDR3 loop: CSVEEKPGEQFF. The CDR3 DNA reads TGCAGCGTTGAAGAAAAGCCGGGTGAGCAGTTCTTC. The V and J genes are TRBV29-1 and TRBJ2-1; D not certain. CDR3 length: 12 residues. Looked up from germline, CDR1 is SQVTM and CDR2 is ANQGSEA. Trimming took off 0 bases at V and 9 bases at J, with 9 bases between the two ends.